This passage covers 30 T cell receptor beta chains from one sample sequenced in a study of T cells in women clearing cervical HPV infection. TCRdb's copy holds only in-frame clones and misses some; the assay was immunoSEQ multiplex PCR. Listed are about 30,000 clones; approximately 20% falls within the top ten. Source material: blood buffy coat. These receptors were obtained from a woman aged 18 to 75 with a cervical HPV16 infection that either progressed to CIN3+ or cleared (not recorded which).

For this clone: Coverage ceases 3 residues before the CDR3 finishes, and the germline J gene fills in the end. The chain recombines TRBV7-8 with TRBJ2-3; D call uncertain. With 5 bases removed from V and 1 base from J, the gap between germline ends came to 7 bases. The CDR3 has 13 residues. In germline, CDR1 is SGHVS, CDR2 FQNEAQ. The sequenced CDR3 bases are TGTGCCAGCAGCCCAACAGGCACAGATACG. It encodes CASSPTGTDT. The entire CDR3 protein reads CASSPTGTDTQYF. Full variable domain (remainder filled in from reference TRBV7-8 and TRBJ2-3): GAGVSQSPRYKVAKRGQDVALRCDPISGHVSLFWYQQALGQGPEFLTYFQNEAQLDKSGLPSDRFFAERPEGSVSTLKIQRTQQEDSAVYLCASSPTGTDTQYFGPGTRLTVL.

On this clone: The read terminates 3 residues before the CDR3 end, so the remaining end is supplied by the germline J gene. This chain links TRBV20-1 with TRBJ2-5; D may be TRBD1 (6 bases). V gave up 4 bases and J gave up 5 bases, with 14 bases separating them. The CDR3 has 13 amino acids. The V gene's germline CDR1 is DFQATT and CDR2 SNEGSKA (reference sequence). The CDR3 sequence is CSAIQGRGETQYF. CDR3 bases read: TGCAGTGCTATCCAGGGGAGAGGTGAGACC.

Details on this clone: Read sequence stops 3 residues before the CDR3 end, and the germline J gene provides the missing end. V usage is TRBV20-1 and J usage is TRBJ2-3; 8 nucleotides match TRBD2. The V gene end was trimmed by 0 bases and the J gene end by 2 bases; junction bases not matched to a gene: 7. CDR3 size: 16 residues. Germline values: CDR1 DFQATT, CDR2 SNEGSKA (reference sequence). CDR3: CSARDLGGGYTDTQYF. CDR3 bases read: TGCAGTGCTAGAGATCTTGGCGGGGGGTACACAGATACG.

Turning to this clone: Coverage ceases 3 residues before the CDR3 finishes, and the germline J gene fills in the end. The chain combines TRBV5-4 with TRBJ2-2; TRBD2 is a possible D gene (5 bases). V lost 4 bases and J lost 5, with 9 bases in between. Germline-derived CDR1 and CDR2 are SGHNT and YYREEE (reference sequence). The CDR3 is made up of 13 amino acids. CDR3 DNA (partial): TGTGCCAGCAGCGCTACGGGGACCGGGGAG. This encodes CASSATGTGE. The full CDR3 reads CASSATGTGELFF.

Incomplete CDR3 DNA: TGCGCCAGCAGCTTGGTATGGACAGGGAAGGCGGGAGCCCCACTATACAATGAG. Amino acid sequence: CASSLVWTGKAGAPLYNE. The CDR3 as a whole reads CASSLVWTGKAGAPLYNEQFF. This chain connects TRBV5-1 to TRBJ2-1; D may be TRBD1 (8 bases). The CDR3 end is not reached by the read, which stops 3 residues before it; the germline J gene fills it in. CDR3 length: 21 amino acids. V lost 0 bases, J lost 4 bases, and 29 bases lay in between. Germline CDR1 SGHRS, CDR2 YFSETQ. The complete variable domain, with remaining parts taken from reference TRBV5-1 and TRBJ2-1, reads KAGVTQTPRYLIKTRGQQVTLSCSPISGHRSVSWYQQTPGQGLQFLFEYFSETQRNKGNFPGRFSGRQFSNSRSEMNVSTLELGDSALYLCASSLVWTGKAGAPLYNEQFFGPGTRLTVL.

In the case of this clone: The read terminates 3 residues ahead of where the CDR3 ends, so the germline J gene completes it. The J gene is TRBJ1-1, the V gene TRBV7-9; 9 nucleotides match TRBD1. CDR1 and CDR2 from the germline V gene are SEHNR and FQNEAQ (reference sequence). The junction had 3 bases not matched to a gene; V was cut back by 5 bases and J by 2 bases. This CDR3 is 14 amino acids long. Incomplete CDR3 DNA: TGTGCCAGCAGCGCGGGACAGGGAAACACTGAA. It is translated as CASSAGQGNTE. The CDR3 in full is CASSAGQGNTEAFF.

Comments on this clone: The read terminates 3 residues before the CDR3 end, so the remaining end is supplied by the germline J gene. The genes are TRBV10-3 and TRBJ2-1; D may be TRBD1 (5 bases). The CDR3 runs 17 residues. CDR1 is ENHRY, CDR2 SYGVKD, per germline. Between the trimmed V and J ends, which lost 6 bases and 0 bases, there was a span of 18 bases. CDR3 sequence: CAIRGLGPPSSYNEQFF. CDR3 DNA (partial): TGTGCCATCAGGGGGCTAGGTCCACCGAGCTCCTACAATGAG.

A word on this clone: The CDR3 is cut off 3 residues early in the read; its end comes from the germline J gene. V and J are TRBV6-1 and TRBJ1-2; D might be TRBD1 (5 bases). The germline CDR1 and CDR2 sequences are MNHNS and SASEGT. CDR3 size: 15 residues. The CDR3 region is CASSESRGRTDTYTF. The DNA read from the CDR3 is TGTGCCAGCAGTGAAAGTCGGGGGAGAACAGATACC.

Regarding this clone: The read finishes 3 residues shy of the CDR3 end, and the germline J gene is used to complete it. The V and J genes are TRBV5-4 and TRBJ1-1, with 7 positions matching TRBD1. Germline V gives CDR1 SGHNT, CDR2 YYREEE (reference sequence). The CDR3 has 12 amino acids. The CDR3 DNA, read in part, is TGTGCCAGCAGCTCGACAGGGAATCGA. Translating it yields CASSSTGNR. The entire CDR3 protein reads CASSSTGNRAFF. Variable domain in full (rest from reference TRBV5-4 and TRBJ1-1): ETGVTQSPTHLIKTRGQQVTLRCSSQSGHNTVSWYQQALGQGPQFIFQYYREEENGRGNFPPRFSGLQFPNYSSELNVNALELDDSALYLCASSSTGNRAFFGQGTRLTVV.

With regard to this clone: Read sequence stops 3 residues before the CDR3 end, and the germline J gene provides the missing end. The gene calls are TRBV30 and TRBJ2-5; 10 positions agree with TRBD2. Trimming removed 3 bases from V and 1 base from J; junction bases left unmatched: 2. Germline assignment: CDR1 GTSNPN and CDR2 SVGIG (reference sequence). The CDR3 is 14 residues long. The covered CDR3 bases are TGTGCCTGGAGACTAGCGGGGACCCAAGAGACC. It translates to CAWRLAGTQET. The entire CDR3 protein is CAWRLAGTQETQYF. Filled out from reference TRBV30 and TRBJ2-5, the complete variable domain reads SQTIHQWPATLVQPVGSPLSLECTVEGTSNPNLYWYRQAAGRGLQLLFYSVGIGQISSEVPQNLSASRPQDRQFILSSKKLLLSDSGFYLCAWRLAGTQETQYFGPGTRLLVL.

Worth noting for this clone: The read terminates 3 residues ahead of where the CDR3 ends, so the germline J gene completes it. The chain recombines TRBV20-1 with TRBJ2-7, with 10 bases aligning to TRBD2. Trimming at V came to 7 bases and at J to 5 bases, leaving 5 bases not matched to a gene. CDR3 length: 12 amino acids. The V gene's germline CDR1 is DFQATT and CDR2 SNEGSKA (reference sequence). Partial CDR3 DNA: TGCAGTGGGCAGCGGGAGGGTGACGAG. It is translated as CSGQREGDE. The entire CDR3 is CSGQREGDEQYF.

In regard to this clone: Sequencing ends 3 residues short of the CDR3 end; the germline J gene provides the rest. The rearrangement links TRBV20-1 to TRBJ2-7; 14 positions agree with TRBD2. The J segment lost 5 bases and the V segment lost 4 bases, leaving 25 bases of the junction unmatched. The germline CDR1 and CDR2 sequences are DFQATT and SNEGSKA (reference sequence). This CDR3 has 21 amino acids. The CDR3 bases that were read are TGCAGTGCTACCCCCGGACTAGCGGGAGGAAAGATGCGCGGGATGGTGAACGAG. This gives the protein CSATPGLAGGKMRGMVNE. The full CDR3 sequence reads CSATPGLAGGKMRGMVNEQYF.

As concerns this clone: From the germline J gene comes the end of the CDR3, since the read stops 3 residues before it. The rearrangement joins TRBV29-1 to TRBJ2-3, with 8 bases aligning to TRBD1. This CDR3 has 13 amino acids. The J segment lost 4 bases and the V segment lost 6 bases, leaving 6 bases of the junction unmatched. CDR1 is SQVTM and CDR2 is ANQGSEA in the germline V gene. The CDR3 DNA, read in part, is TGCAGCGTCTCGGAGGACAGGGCAGATACG. Its translation is CSVSEDRADT. The entire CDR3 reads CSVSEDRADTQYF.

As for this clone: From the germline J gene comes the end of the CDR3, since the read stops 3 residues before it. The chain has TRBV30 and TRBJ1-1, with 7 bases fitting TRBD1. This CDR3 comprises 14 residues. CDR1 and CDR2 (germline): GTSNPN, SVGIG (reference sequence). The trim removed 7 bases at V and 5 bases at J, leaving 13 bases unmatched. The CDR3 here is CASLRRQGGTEAFF. The CDR3 DNA, read in part, is TGTGCCTCATTGCGGCGACAGGGTGGGACTGAA.

To note about this clone: The read falls 3 residues short of the CDR3 end, and the missing part is taken from the germline J gene. The V and J genes are TRBV30 and TRBJ1-5; TRBD1 might be the D (5 bases). CDR3 length equals 12 residues. Per germline, CDR1 GTSNPN and CDR2 SVGIG (reference sequence). The V and J ends lost 1 base and 5 bases respectively, with 6 bases between them. The CDR3 bases that were read are TGTGCCTGGAGTGGCAGGGATCAGCCC. It translates to CAWSGRDQP. The whole CDR3 is CAWSGRDQPQHF.

As regards this clone: The read comes to an end 3 residues before the CDR3 does, leaving the germline J gene to fill in the end. The J gene is TRBJ2-5, the V gene TRBV11-2, with a weak D call TRBD1 (6 bases). There are 14 residues in the CDR3. Germline V gene lookup returns CDR1 SGHAT and CDR2 FQNNGV. Between the trimmed V and J ends, which lost 5 bases and 2 bases, there was a span of 12 bases. CDR3 amino acids: CASSPRTAQETQYF. The part of the CDR3 DNA that was read is TGTGCCAGCAGCCCGCGGACAGCTCAAGAGACC.

The sequenced CDR3 bases are TGTGCCAGCAGCTTACCCCAGGGAAAGGGCGAG. It translates to CASSLPQGKGE. The whole CDR3 region reads CASSLPQGKGEQYF. The chain couples TRBV7-9 to TRBJ2-7, with a tentative D call TRBD1 (5 bases). The DNA ends 3 residues before the CDR3 does, and the rest of the CDR3 is filled in from the germline J gene. CDR1 is SEHNR and CDR2 is FQNEAQ in the germline V gene (reference sequence). There are 14 residues in the CDR3. Trimming stripped 2 bases from V and 6 bases from J, with 14 bases between.

Worth noting for this clone: The read is 3 residues too short to cover the CDR3 end, so that end is filled in from the germline J gene. The V gene is TRBV7-2, the J gene TRBJ2-4, with 13 positions matching TRBD2. This CDR3 has 15 residues. The germline CDR1 and CDR2 sequences are SGHTA and FQGNSA. CDR3 in amino acids: CASSVTSGRWETQYF. The CDR3 DNA, read in part, is TGTGCCAGCAGCGTGACTAGCGGGAGGTGGGAGACT. Looking up the rest from reference TRBV7-2 and TRBJ2-4 gives the full variable domain: GAGVSQSPSNKVTEKGKDVELRCDPISGHTALYWYRQSLGQGLEFLIYFQGNSAPDKSGLPSDRFSAERTGGSVSTLTIQRTQQEDSAVYLCASSVTSGRWETQYFGAGTRLSVL.

Details on this clone: Read sequence stops 3 residues before the CDR3 end, and the germline J gene provides the missing end. This rearrangement joins TRBV7-2 to TRBJ2-1; 10 bases agree with TRBD2. Looked up from germline, CDR1 is SGHTA and CDR2 is FQGNSA. CDR3 length: 15 residues. The V and J ends lost 5 bases and 3 bases, in that order; junction bases with no gene match: 4. CDR3 bases read: TGTGCCAGCAGCCTGAGCGGGGGGGGCTACAATGAG. It codes for CASSLSGGGYNE. The full-length CDR3 reads as CASSLSGGGYNEQFF.

As to this clone: The read falls 3 residues short of the CDR3 end, and the missing part is taken from the germline J gene. The chain has TRBV18 and TRBJ2-4; possible D gene TRBD1, 6 bases. Trimming pared 3 bases from V and 0 bases from J, leaving 6 bases between. CDR1 KGHSH and CDR2 LQKENI come from the germline V gene. The CDR3 is 14 residues long. The sequenced CDR3 bases are TGTGCCAGCTCACCCAGGGGAGCCAAAAACATT. Its protein is CASSPRGAKNI. The whole CDR3 region reads CASSPRGAKNIQYF.

On this clone: The CDR3 end is not reached by the read, which stops 3 residues before it; the germline J gene fills it in. The V call is TRBV7-2, the J call TRBJ1-2; 9 nucleotides match TRBD1. The CDR3 contains 15 residues. Germline CDR1 and CDR2: SGHTA and FQGNSA. CDR3 in amino acids: CASAPRGQGPYDYTF. The part of the CDR3 DNA that was read is TGTGCCAGCGCCCCACGGGGACAGGGACCCTACGAC.

Worth noting for this clone: The read gets to within 3 residues of the CDR3 end, and the germline J gene fills in the rest. The chain joins TRBV18 to TRBJ2-2, with a tentative D call TRBD1 (5 bases). The V gene's germline CDR1 is KGHSH and CDR2 LQKENI. CDR3 size: 12 residues. The part of the CDR3 DNA that was read is TGTGCCAGCTCTCCCCAGGGCGAAAAG. This translates into CASSPQGEK. The whole CDR3 region reads CASSPQGEKLFF.

About this clone itself: From the germline J gene comes the end of the CDR3, since the read stops 3 residues before it. V usage is TRBV10-2 and J usage is TRBJ2-7; 10 bases line up with TRBD1. Germline-derived CDR1 and CDR2 are WSHSY and SAAADI. Trimming at V came to 5 bases and at J to 6 bases, leaving 10 bases not matched to a gene. The CDR3 covers 15 residues. The CDR3 here is CASSFLGTGVSEQYF. The part of the CDR3 DNA that was read is TGCGCCAGCAGTTTCCTCGGGACAGGGGTCTCCGAG.

Worth noting for this clone: The CDR3 end is not reached by the read, which stops 3 residues before it; the germline J gene fills it in. V and J are TRBV7-9 and TRBJ1-1; D not certain. The CDR3 totals 11 residues. Germline loops: CDR1 SEHNR, CDR2 FQNEAQ (reference sequence). V dropped 5 bases and J dropped 2 bases, with 3 bases sitting between them. The CDR3 bases that were read are TGTGCCAGCAGCCTCAACACTGAA. It encodes CASSLNTE. The entire CDR3 protein reads CASSLNTEAFF.

The CDR3 DNA, read in part, is TGCAGTGCTAGAGTGGAGACAGGCCAGCGGACC. Its translation: CSARVETGQRT. The whole CDR3 reads CSARVETGQRTQYF. This chain links TRBV20-1 with TRBJ2-5, with a weak D call TRBD1 (6 bases). The read gets to within 3 residues of the CDR3 end, and the germline J gene fills in the rest. The CDR3 consists of 14 residues. Trimming removed 1 base at V and 7 bases at J, with 16 bases between. Germline values: CDR1 DFQATT, CDR2 SNEGSKA (reference sequence).

Concerning this clone: The read ends 3 residues shy of where the CDR3 ends; the end is completed using the germline J gene. V is TRBV2 and J is TRBJ2-5; 9 positions agree with TRBD2. The V gene end was trimmed by 7 bases and the J gene end by 5 bases; junction bases not matched to a gene: 11. The CDR3 spans 15 residues. CDR1 and CDR2 from the germline V gene are SNHLY and FYNNEI. The DNA read from the CDR3 is TGTGCCAGCAATGGGCGGGGGGGCCGCGGGGAGACC. Encoded protein: CASNGRGGRGET. The entire CDR3 protein reads CASNGRGGRGETQYF.

Note on this clone: The missing CDR3 end, 3 residues past where the read stops, is filled in from the germline J gene. The rearrangement uses TRBV6-1 and TRBJ2-7, with a tentative D call TRBD2 (5 bases). The V gene lost 3 bases and the J gene lost 3 bases, with 12 bases spanning the gap. Germline V gene data show CDR1 as MNHNS and CDR2 as SASEGT. The CDR3 length is 14 residues. The CDR3 spells CASSEPGSHYEQYF. The sequenced part of the CDR3 DNA is TGTGCCAGCAGTGAGCCGGGGTCCCACTACGAG.

Details on this clone: The CDR3 end is not reached by the read, which stops 3 residues before it; the germline J gene fills it in. The rearrangement joins TRBV6-4 to TRBJ2-1; D unresolved. Trimming took off 5 bases at V and 7 bases at J, with 12 bases between the two ends. The length of the CDR3 is 13 residues. Germline CDR1 is MRHNA and CDR2 is SNTAGT. The CDR3 loop is CASSPHLNNEQFF. CDR3 DNA (partial): TGTGCCAGCAGTCCTCACTTGAATAATGAG.

This clone is identified as medium-sized from frequency. Read sequence stops 3 residues before the CDR3 end, and the germline J gene provides the missing end. This chain joins TRBV7-3 and TRBJ2-3, with D maybe TRBD2 (5 bases). CDR1 is SGHTA, CDR2 FQGTGA, per germline. The CDR3 is 14 residues long. The CDR3 DNA, read in part, is TGTGCCAGCAGCTTGAGCGGAGGAGCGGCGACG. It encodes CASSLSGGAAT. The whole CDR3 protein reads CASSLSGGAATQYF.

For this clone: The read comes to an end 3 residues before the CDR3 does, leaving the germline J gene to fill in the end. The chain employs TRBV7-9 and TRBJ1-4, with 8 bases fitting TRBD1. The CDR3 contains 13 residues. V lost 5 bases and J lost 5; bases outside the gene matches: 1. In germline, CDR1 is SEHNR, CDR2 FQNEAQ (reference sequence). CDR3 residues: CASSRQGNEKLFF. The part of the CDR3 DNA that was read is TGTGCCAGCAGCCGACAGGGGAATGAAAAA.